This T cell receptor beta chain was documented in a study of blood T cells in healthy people across ages. Whenever a sample was processed, at least 6 million PBMCs were isolated. In this sample, this clonotype turned up a few times. CDR3 length: 15 residues. V was clipped by 0 bases and J by 7 bases; unmatched bases: 6. The germline CDR1 and CDR2 sequences are MGHDK and SYGVNS. Through a sample-barcoded 5' primer and a J-beta primer mix, a second PCR was run for about 6 to 11 cycles. MiXCR, run by TCRdb on the 5' RACE reads, gives a single entry per CDR3 protein. The sample consists of about 970,000 distinct CDR3 sequences, roughly 51% of them appearing once.

The V call is TRBV25-1, the J call TRBJ1-2, with 9 nucleotides matching TRBD1. Material for sequencing was blood. The clonotype comes from a woman aged 60-70 years in good health. CDR3 amino acids: CASSEYGTGGGGYTF. For the CDR3, the DNA is TGTGCCAGCAGTGAATATGGCACAGGGGGCGGTGGCTACACCTTC.